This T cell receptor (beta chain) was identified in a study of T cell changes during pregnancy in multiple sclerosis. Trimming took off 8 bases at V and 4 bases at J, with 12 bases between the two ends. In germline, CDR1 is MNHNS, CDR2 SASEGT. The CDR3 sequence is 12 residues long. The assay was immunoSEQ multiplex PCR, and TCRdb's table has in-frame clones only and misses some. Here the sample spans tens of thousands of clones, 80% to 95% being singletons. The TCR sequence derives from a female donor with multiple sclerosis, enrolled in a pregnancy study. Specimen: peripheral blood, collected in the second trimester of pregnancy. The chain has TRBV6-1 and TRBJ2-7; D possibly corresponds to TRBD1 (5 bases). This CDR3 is CASRTKGYEQYF. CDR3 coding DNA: TGTGCCAGCCGAACAAAGGGGTACGAGCAGTACTTC.